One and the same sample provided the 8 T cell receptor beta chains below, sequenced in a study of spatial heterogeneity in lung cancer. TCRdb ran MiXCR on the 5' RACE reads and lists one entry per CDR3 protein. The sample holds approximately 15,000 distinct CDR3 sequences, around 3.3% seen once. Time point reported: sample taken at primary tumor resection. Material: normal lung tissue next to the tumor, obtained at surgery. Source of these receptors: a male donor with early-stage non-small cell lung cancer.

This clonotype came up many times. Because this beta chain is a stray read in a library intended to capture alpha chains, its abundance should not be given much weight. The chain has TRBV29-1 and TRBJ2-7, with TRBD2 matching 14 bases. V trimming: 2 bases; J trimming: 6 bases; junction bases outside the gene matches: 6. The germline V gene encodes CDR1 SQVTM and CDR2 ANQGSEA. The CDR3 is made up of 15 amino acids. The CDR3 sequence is CSVERGLAGVSEQYF. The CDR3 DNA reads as TGCAGCGTTGAAAGGGGACTAGCGGGAGTATCCGAGCAGTACTTC.

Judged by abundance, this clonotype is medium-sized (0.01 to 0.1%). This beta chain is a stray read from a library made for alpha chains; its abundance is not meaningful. CDR3 bases: TGTGCCAGCAGCTCGAGGACAGGGAATGGCTACACCTTC. The encoded protein is CASSSRTGNGYTF. The genes are TRBV7-2 and TRBJ1-2; 8 bases align to TRBD1. The J segment lost 6 bases and the V segment lost 4 bases, leaving 4 bases of the junction unmatched. The CDR3 is 13 amino acids. Germline CDR1 is SGHTA and CDR2 is FQGNSA.

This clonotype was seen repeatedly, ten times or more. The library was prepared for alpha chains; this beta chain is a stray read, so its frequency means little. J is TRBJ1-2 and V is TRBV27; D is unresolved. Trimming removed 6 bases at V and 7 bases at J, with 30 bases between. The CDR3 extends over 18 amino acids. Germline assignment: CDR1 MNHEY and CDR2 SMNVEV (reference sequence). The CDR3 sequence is CASSPKAPSFFFSSGYTF. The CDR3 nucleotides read TGTGCCAGCAGCCCCAAGGCACCATCTTTTTTTTTTTCGAGTGGCTACACCTTC.

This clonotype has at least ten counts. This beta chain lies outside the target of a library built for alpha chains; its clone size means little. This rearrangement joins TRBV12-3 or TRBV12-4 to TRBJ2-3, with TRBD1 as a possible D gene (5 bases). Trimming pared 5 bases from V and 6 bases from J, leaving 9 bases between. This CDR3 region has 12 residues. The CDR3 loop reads CASSQGWDTQYF. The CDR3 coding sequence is TGTGCCAGCAGTCAGGGATGGGATACGCAGTATTTT.

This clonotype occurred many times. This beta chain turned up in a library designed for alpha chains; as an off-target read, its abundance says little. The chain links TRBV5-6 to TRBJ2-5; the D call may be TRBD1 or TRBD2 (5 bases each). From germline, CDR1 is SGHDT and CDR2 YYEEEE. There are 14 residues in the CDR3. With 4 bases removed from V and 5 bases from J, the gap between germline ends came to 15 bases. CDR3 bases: TGTGCCAGCAGCCCCGCTCGGGGCAGGGAGACCCAGTACTTC. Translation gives CASSPARGRETQYF.

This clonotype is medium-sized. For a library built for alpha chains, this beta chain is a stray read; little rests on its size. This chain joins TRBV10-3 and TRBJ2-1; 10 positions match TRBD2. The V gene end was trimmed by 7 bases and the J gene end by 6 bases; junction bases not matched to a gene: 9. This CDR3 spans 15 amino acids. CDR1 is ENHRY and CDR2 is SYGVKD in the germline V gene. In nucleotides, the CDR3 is TGTGCCATCACGATAGGGACTAGCGCCGCCAATGAGCAGTTCTTC. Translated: CAITIGTSAANEQFF.

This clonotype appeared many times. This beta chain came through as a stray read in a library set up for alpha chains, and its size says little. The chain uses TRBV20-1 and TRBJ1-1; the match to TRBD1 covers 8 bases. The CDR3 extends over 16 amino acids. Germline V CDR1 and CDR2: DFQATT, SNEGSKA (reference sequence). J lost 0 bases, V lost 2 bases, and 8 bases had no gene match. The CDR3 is CSARRTGRGMNTEAFF. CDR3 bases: TGCAGTGCTAGAAGGACAGGGCGGGGAATGAACACTGAAGCTTTCTTT.

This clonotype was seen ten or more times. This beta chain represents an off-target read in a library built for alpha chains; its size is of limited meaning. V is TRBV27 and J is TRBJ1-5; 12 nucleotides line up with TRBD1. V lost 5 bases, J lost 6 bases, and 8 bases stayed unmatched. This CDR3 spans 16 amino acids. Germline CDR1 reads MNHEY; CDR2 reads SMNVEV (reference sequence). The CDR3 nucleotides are TGTGCCAGCAGTCTCTCCGGGACAGGGGGCGGTCAGCCCCAGCATTTT. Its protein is CASSLSGTGGGQPQHF.